The 32 T cell receptor beta chains below were found in one sample sequenced in a study of somatic mutations in T cells in chronic GVHD. Using immunoSEQ multiplex PCR, the repertoire was profiled, and TCRdb retains in-frame clones only, with some absent. The data show around 13,000 clones, with roughly three quarters seen just once and roughly 32% held by the top ten. The sequencing sample was made of Vbeta20-negative CD4+ T cells from blood. The receptors originated from a male patient aged 45 to 59 with chronic graft-versus-host disease. The T cells may partly be graft donor cells.

This clone has only a few counts. The chain is built from TRBV28 and TRBJ2-5; D is perhaps TRBD1 (5 bases). This CDR3 comprises 14 residues. The V and J ends lost 7 bases and 3 bases respectively, with 15 bases between them. Per germline, CDR1 MDHEN and CDR2 SYDVKM. Written as DNA, the CDR3 is TGTGCCAGCACCCATAGGGGCAGGGAAGAGACCCAGTACTTC. Translating it yields CASTHRGREETQYF.

The rearrangement joins TRBV7-2 to TRBJ2-1, with 9 bases lining up with TRBD2. The germline CDR1 and CDR2 sequences are SGHTA and FQGNSA. Trimming cost V 5 bases and J 1 base; bases outside gene matches: 6. There are 16 residues in the CDR3. The CDR3 coding sequence is TGTGCCAGCAGCCGCGGGGGGGCCGTATCCTACAATGAGCAGTTCTTC. It is translated as CASSRGGAVSYNEQFF. Together with reference TRBV7-2 and TRBJ2-1, the CDR3 gives the full variable domain: GAGVSQSPSNKVTEKGKDVELRCDPISGHTALYWYRQSLGQGLEFLIYFQGNSAPDKSGLPSDRFSAERTGGSVSTLTIQRTQQEDSAVYLCASSRGGAVSYNEQFFGPGTRLTVL.

The chain couples TRBV7-2 to TRBJ1-1, with D unclear. Germline loops: CDR1 SGHTA, CDR2 FQGNSA. Deletions cut 1 base from V and 1 base from J, with 4 bases between. The CDR3 loop spans 13 amino acids. The CDR3 DNA reads TGTGCCAGCAGCTTAGGGCAGAACACTGAAGCTTTCTTT. It yields the protein CASSLGQNTEAFF.

V gene TRBV2 combines with J gene TRBJ2-5; a possible D gene is TRBD2 (5 bases). The V end was cut by 6 bases, the J end by 2 bases, with 10 bases between. CDR1 and CDR2 (germline): SNHLY, FYNNEI. CDR3 length equals 13 residues. The CDR3 DNA reads TGTGCCAGCAGCCTCCGGGGTCAAGAGACCCAGTACTTC. It is translated as CASSLRGQETQYF.

The chain employs TRBV7-2 and TRBJ1-1; maybe TRBD1 (5 bases). The V and J ends lost 8 bases and 3 bases respectively, with 16 bases between them. The CDR3 is 14 residues long. CDR1 is SGHTA, CDR2 FQGNSA, per germline. This CDR3 is CASSKPRGDTEAFF. The DNA for the CDR3 is TGTGCCAGCTCAAAACCCCGGGGGGACACTGAAGCTTTCTTT.

The chain joins TRBV6-5 to TRBJ2-1; TRBD2 aligns across 8 bases. Trimming cost V 2 bases and J 0 bases; bases outside gene matches: 3. This CDR3 region has 16 residues. Germline CDR1 reads MNHEY; CDR2 reads SVGAGI. The CDR3 region is CASSYAGTSSYNEQFF. The DNA of the CDR3 is TGTGCCAGCAGTTACGCGGGGACTAGCTCCTACAATGAGCAGTTCTTC.

The chain has TRBV11-3 and TRBJ2-3, with TRBD1 as a possible D gene (5 bases). Trimming took off 1 base at V and 0 bases at J, with 14 bases between the two ends. CDR3 size: 17 residues. Germline assignment: CDR1 SGHNT and CDR2 YENEEA. In DNA, the CDR3 is TGTGCCAGCAGCTTAGGAGTACAGGTCCCGAGCACAGATACGCAGTATTTT. This sequence encodes CASSLGVQVPSTDTQYF.

The V and J genes are TRBV7-9 and TRBJ2-5, with D possibly matching TRBD2 (7 bases). The germline V and J ends were trimmed by 5 bases and 4 bases, with 17 bases remaining between them. Per germline, CDR1 SEHNR and CDR2 FQNEAQ (reference sequence). CDR3 length equals 15 residues. Here the CDR3 reads CASSPFQGRVETQYF. As DNA, the CDR3 is TGTGCCAGCAGCCCTTTTCAGGGGAGGGTAGAGACCCAGTACTTC. The entire variable domain, with the rest obtained from reference TRBV7-9 and TRBJ2-5, is as follows: DTGVSQNPRHKITKRGQNVTFRCDPISEHNRLYWYRQTLGQGPEFLTYFQNEAQLEKSRLLSDRFSAERPKGSFSTLEIQRTEQGDSAMYLCASSPFQGRVETQYFGPGTRLLVL.

The V gene is TRBV6-1, the J gene TRBJ2-3; TRBD2 might be the D (6 bases). V shed 5 bases and J shed 5 bases, with 14 bases lying between them. This CDR3 spans 14 amino acids. Looked up from germline, CDR1 is MNHNS and CDR2 is SASEGT. CDR3 DNA: TGTGCCAGCAGTTTTCAGCGGGTAGGAGATACGCAGTATTTT. This codes for CASSFQRVGDTQYF.

Comment on this clone: Other DNA sequences within the sample encode an identical CDR3. The chain links TRBV27 to TRBJ2-3; maybe TRBD2 (6 bases). The germline gives CDR1 MNHEY, CDR2 SMNVEV (reference sequence). V lost 8 bases to trimming and J lost 0 bases, with 12 bases between them. This CDR3 has 14 amino acids. This chain's CDR3 is CASGGAASTDTQYF. The CDR3 region has the DNA TGTGCCAGCGGAGGGGCAGCTAGCACAGATACGCAGTATTTT.

V gene TRBV27 combines with J gene TRBJ1-2; the match to TRBD1 covers 10 bases. CDR1 MNHEY and CDR2 SMNVEV come from the germline V gene (reference sequence). The CDR3 sequence is 14 residues long. V trimming: 2 bases; J trimming: 5 bases; junction bases outside the gene matches: 2. CDR3 DNA: TGTGCCAGCAGTTTAGGGGGACAGGGGTATGGCTACACCTTC. Translation gives CASSLGGQGYGYTF.

This clone was detected only once. The chain carries TRBV27 and TRBJ2-7; 9 bases are a match to TRBD1. Losses at the gene ends were 5 bases for V and 5 bases for J; bases not matched to a gene: 13. CDR3 length: 16 residues. Per the germline V gene, CDR1 is MNHEY and CDR2 is SMNVEV (reference sequence). CDR3 in DNA: TGTGCCAGCAGTCCCCAGTGGGGACAGGGAAGGAACGAGCAGTACTTC. Protein: CASSPQWGQGRNEQYF.

The gene calls are TRBV19 and TRBJ1-2; 8 nucleotides agree with TRBD1. This CDR3 has 15 amino acids. The germline CDR1 and CDR2 sequences are LNHDA and SQIVND (reference sequence). Germline trimming cut 3 bases from V and 1 base from J; bases unmatched to any gene: 4. The CDR3 loop reads CASSITGGDNYGYTF. The CDR3 nucleotides read TGTGCCAGTAGTATCACAGGGGGAGATAACTATGGCTACACCTTC.

The rearrangement uses TRBV7-9 and TRBJ1-2; TRBD1 matches at 7 bases. CDR1 is SEHNR and CDR2 is FQNEAQ in the germline V gene (reference sequence). This CDR3 is 15 amino acids long. Trimming cost V 2 bases and J 4 bases; bases outside gene matches: 7. CDR3 DNA sequence: TGTGCCAGCAGCTTATTTGAGACAGGGATCTATGGCTACACCTTC. It yields the protein CASSLFETGIYGYTF.

This clone was counted once. The chain uses TRBV30 and TRBJ2-2; D is perhaps TRBD2 (5 bases). CDR1 is GTSNPN and CDR2 is SVGIG in the germline V gene (reference sequence). V dropped 0 bases and J dropped 5 bases, with 13 bases sitting between them. The CDR3 spans 15 residues. This CDR3 is CAWSVVGVRTGELFF. The CDR3 nucleotides are TGTGCCTGGAGTGTAGTGGGAGTGAGGACCGGGGAGCTGTTTTTT.

This chain uses TRBV10-3 with TRBJ1-3; D call uncertain. The CDR3 loop spans 12 amino acids. CDR1 ENHRY and CDR2 SYGVKD come from the germline V gene. Trimming removed 2 bases at V and 4 bases at J, with 3 bases between. In DNA form, the CDR3 reads TGTGCCATCAGTGAGCTGGGAAACACCATATATTTT. It translates to CAISELGNTIYF.

The V gene is TRBV10-3, the J gene TRBJ1-5; TRBD1 matches at 8 bases. Losses at the gene ends were 2 bases for V and 6 bases for J; bases not matched to a gene: 6. Germline V gene sequence: CDR1 ENHRY, CDR2 SYGVKD. The CDR3 length is 15 residues. The CDR3 reads CAISERTGLRQPQHF. CDR3 nucleotides: TGTGCCATCAGTGAGCGGACAGGGCTTCGTCAGCCCCAGCATTTT.

The genes are TRBV19 and TRBJ1-2; TRBD1 matches at 8 bases. The CDR3 is 15 residues long. V lost 4 bases and J lost 7; bases outside the gene matches: 11. Per the germline V gene, CDR1 is LNHDA and CDR2 is SQIVND (reference sequence). CDR3 region: CASSTEQGGGIGYTF. CDR3 DNA: TGTGCCAGTAGTACCGAACAGGGGGGCGGTATTGGCTACACCTTC.

The rearrangement uses TRBV9 and TRBJ2-2, with TRBD2 matching over 11 bases. From germline, CDR1 is SGDLS and CDR2 YYNGEE. The ends lost 2 bases at V and 8 bases at J; junction bases unmatched: 5. The CDR3 length is 15 residues. The CDR3 loop reads CASSVTSGSRGELFF. The CDR3 DNA reads TGTGCCAGCAGCGTCACTAGCGGGAGCCGAGGGGAGCTGTTTTTT.

The chain combines TRBV14 with TRBJ2-7, with a possible D match to TRBD2 (6 bases). V gave up 1 base and J gave up 2 bases, with 12 bases separating them. Germline-derived CDR1 and CDR2 are SGHDN and FVKESK. The CDR3 sequence is 15 residues long. This CDR3 reads CASSQGGVGTYEQYF. CDR3 sequence (DNA): TGTGCCAGCAGCCAAGGGGGGGTGGGGACCTACGAGCAGTACTTC.

The chain employs TRBV28 and TRBJ1-2, with D maybe TRBD1 (5 bases). CDR1 MDHEN and CDR2 SYDVKM come from the germline V gene. The CDR3 consists of 14 residues. V lost 3 bases to trimming and J lost 3 bases, with 11 bases between them. In DNA, the CDR3 is TGTGCCAGCAGTTTTGACAGCAGTCACTATGGCTACACCTTC. Residues: CASSFDSSHYGYTF.

The J gene is TRBJ2-5, the V gene TRBV15; 8 nucleotides match TRBD1. This CDR3 is 16 amino acids long. Germline CDR1 is LNHNV and CDR2 is YYDKDF (reference sequence). V shed 0 bases, J shed 4 bases, and the junction held 7 bases outside the gene matches. The CDR3 sequence: CATSRDRGQGRETQYF. As DNA, the CDR3 is TGTGCCACCAGCAGAGATCGAGGACAGGGCCGAGAGACCCAGTACTTC.

The J gene is TRBJ1-5, the V gene TRBV6-6, with D perhaps matching TRBD1 (6 bases). With 0 bases removed from V and 6 bases from J, the gap between germline ends came to 15 bases. The CDR3 runs to 16 residues. CDR1 and CDR2 (germline): MNHNY, SVGAGI (reference sequence). The CDR3: CASSYSGRGEAQPQHF. The CDR3 bases are TGTGCCAGCAGTTACTCTGGCAGGGGAGAGGCTCAGCCCCAGCATTTT.

The count of this clone is one. The V gene is TRBV5-6, the J gene TRBJ1-1, with 7 positions matching TRBD1. Unmatched junction bases numbered 6, after V lost 0 bases and J lost 1 base. The CDR3 covers 16 residues. Germline values: CDR1 SGHDT, CDR2 YYEEEE. The CDR3 is CASSLATGAGNTEAFF. DNA of the CDR3: TGTGCCAGCAGCTTGGCAACAGGGGCCGGGAACACTGAAGCTTTCTTT.

J is TRBJ2-2 and V is TRBV6-4; no definite D call. The CDR3 extends over 14 amino acids. Per germline, CDR1 MRHNA and CDR2 SNTAGT. Deletions cut 5 bases from V and 1 base from J, with 8 bases between. The CDR3 reads CASSNHGNTGELFF. CDR3 nucleotide sequence: TGTGCCAGCAGTAATCACGGGAACACCGGGGAGCTGTTTTTT.

The chain recombines TRBV6-5 with TRBJ1-2, with D tentatively TRBD1 (6 bases). Trimming removed 6 bases at V and 7 bases at J, with 18 bases between. Germline V CDR1 and CDR2: MNHEY, SVGAGI. CDR3 size: 14 residues. In nucleotides, the CDR3 is TGTGCCAGCAGGAGGACAGCTTCGGGGGGTGGCTACACCTTC. Translation: CASRRTASGGGYTF.

The V and J genes are TRBV7-9 and TRBJ2-5; TRBD1 aligns across 7 bases. The J call may be faulty, since TRBJ2-7 better matches the DNA end. The germline V gene encodes CDR1 SEHNR and CDR2 FQNEAQ (reference sequence). The CDR3 loop spans 16 amino acids. CDR3 in DNA: TGTGCCAGCAGCTTATCCCCGGGACAGAGCTCCTACGAGCAGTACTTC. Translating it yields CASSLSPGQSSYEQYF.

This clone appeared a single time. The chain joins TRBV2 to TRBJ1-3; possible D gene TRBD1, 5 bases. V lost 4 bases, J lost 4 bases, and 11 bases lay in between. Germline CDR1 reads SNHLY; CDR2 reads FYNNEI. This CDR3 comprises 14 residues. The CDR3 is CASSVQGSGNTIYF. The CDR3 DNA follows: TGTGCCAGCAGTGTGCAGGGATCGGGAAACACCATATATTTT.

V usage is TRBV10-3 and J usage is TRBJ2-7; D gene unclear. V gave up 4 bases and J gave up 6 bases, with 10 bases separating them. Germline values: CDR1 ENHRY, CDR2 SYGVKD. The CDR3 totals 12 residues. The CDR3 sequence: CAISVDQVEQYF. In DNA form, the CDR3 reads TGTGCCATCAGTGTAGATCAGGTCGAGCAGTACTTC.

This rearrangement joins TRBV7-2 to TRBJ2-2; D not certain. This CDR3 has 15 amino acids. Germline V gene data show CDR1 as SGHTA and CDR2 as FQGNSA. Deletions cut 5 bases from V and 1 base from J, with 11 bases between. CDR3 in DNA: TGTGCCAGCAGCGCCGACCCGGGGAACACCGGGGAGCTGTTTTTT. This gives the protein CASSADPGNTGELFF.

This clone came up a few times. V is TRBV27 and J is TRBJ2-5; a possible D gene is TRBD1 (6 bases). Germline assignment: CDR1 MNHEY and CDR2 SMNVEV (reference sequence). V was pared by 5 bases and J by 1 base, with 14 bases between. The CDR3 runs 15 residues. The DNA for the CDR3 is TGTGCCAGCAGTATCGGACAGACTTCCCAAGAGACCCAGTACTTC. Protein sequence: CASSIGQTSQETQYF.

A remark on this clone: One end of the junction does not line up with germline, which may come from a read error. Other DNA sequences in the sample encode the same CDR3. This chain links TRBV16 with TRBJ1-2; a weak D match, TRBD1 (5 bases). CDR3 length: 12 amino acids. The germline gives CDR1 KGHSY, CDR2 FQNENV. The CDR3, as DNA: TGCGCCAGCAGCTCCGGGGGCTATGGCTACACCTTC. It translates to CASSSGGYGYTF.